One sample yielded the 6 T cell receptor beta chains listed below, sequenced in a study of spatial heterogeneity in lung cancer. Each CDR3 protein gets one entry after TCRdb re-called the 5' RACE reads with MiXCR. The table records around 98,000 distinct CDR3 sequences, roughly 21% of them present only once. Time point specified: blood at routine non-recurrence follow-up after resection. The input for sequencing was PBMCs, taken at follow-up. These receptor sequences come from a male donor with early-stage non-small cell lung cancer.

This rearrangement joins TRBV27 to TRBJ2-3; possibly TRBD2 for D (6 bases). The V gene's germline CDR1 is MNHEY and CDR2 SMNVEV (reference sequence). V lost 3 bases to trimming and J lost 3 bases, with 16 bases between them. The CDR3 length is 16 residues. CDR3 region: CASSFIWQGGTDTQYF. Written as DNA, the CDR3 is TGTGCCAGCAGTTTTATCTGGCAGGGAGGAACAGATACGCAGTATTTT.

This chain uses TRBV6-5 with TRBJ2-4; TRBD2 is a possible D gene (5 bases). Germline CDR1 MNHEY, CDR2 SVGAGI. Between the trimmed V and J ends, which lost 6 bases and 2 bases, there was a span of 8 bases. This CDR3 comprises 13 residues. This chain's CDR3 is CASRSGPKNIQYF. The CDR3 coding sequence is TGTGCCAGCAGGAGCGGACCCAAAAACATTCAGTACTTC.

This clonotype was detected many times. The chain combines TRBV7-2 with TRBJ2-3; D is unclear. There are 12 residues in the CDR3. The germline V gene has CDR1 SGHTA and CDR2 FQGNSA. V was cut by 5 bases and J by 5 bases, with 8 bases left in between. The CDR3 protein is CASSPNRDTQYF. The CDR3 coding sequence is TGTGCCAGCAGCCCTAACCGAGATACGCAGTATTTT.

The chain links TRBV18 to TRBJ1-4; 9 bases match TRBD1. V dropped 2 bases and J dropped 14; count of bases not matched to a gene: 6. CDR1 is KGHSH and CDR2 is LQKENI in the germline V gene. This CDR3 is 13 amino acids long. The CDR3 region is CASSPAGQGLLFF. For the CDR3, the DNA is TGTGCCAGCTCACCAGCGGGACAGGGTCTGCTGTTTTTT.

The chain joins TRBV7-2 to TRBJ2-1; no reliable D call. Germline CDR1 reads SGHTA; CDR2 reads FQGNSA. The CDR3 covers 11 residues. V lost 7 bases, J lost 8 bases, and 9 bases lay in between. CDR3 DNA sequence: TGTGCCAGCACCATTCACCATGAGCAGTTCTTC. As protein: CASTIHHEQFF.

The chain couples TRBV14 to TRBJ2-5; 12 nucleotides align to TRBD2. The CDR3 length is 17 residues. With 4 bases clipped from V and 6 bases from J, the junction kept 12 bases outside the gene matches. Per the germline V gene, CDR1 is SGHDN and CDR2 is FVKESK. This chain's CDR3 is CASSRDQGLAGLKTQYF. CDR3 nucleotides: TGTGCCAGCAGCCGAGACCAGGGACTAGCGGGTTTAAAGACCCAGTACTTC.